Below are 21 T cell receptor beta chains sequenced from a single sample in a study of blood T cell repertoires in COVID-19 (dated by TCRdb to about 2020). To prepare the library, the immunoSEQ multiplex PCR assay was applied. TCRdb provides this immuneACCESS table in a form limited to in-frame rearrangements. Some clones are lacking; in checked studies, under half of them reflect an unresolved V gene, and why the rest are absent is not known. This sample is represented by around 300,000 clones; 80% to 90% of them were singletons. The top ten constitute less than 6.5% of the sample. Sequenced: PBMCs or T cells enriched from blood (not recorded which). The source of these receptors is a man aged 30-40 years who had recovered from COVID-19.

The chain links TRBV29-1 to TRBJ2-7; 8 positions agree with TRBD1. Germline V gene sequence: CDR1 SQVTM, CDR2 ANQGSEA. Losses at the gene ends were 6 bases for V and 0 bases for J; bases not matched to a gene: 13. The length of the CDR3 is 16 residues. The CDR3 protein is CSVVPTGTGVSYEQYF. CDR3 nucleotide sequence: TGCAGCGTCGTTCCCACCGGGACAGGAGTCTCCTACGAGCAGTACTTC.

The chain carries TRBV2 and TRBJ2-1; 8 positions agree with TRBD2. This CDR3 contains 15 residues. The J segment lost 8 bases and the V segment lost 6 bases, leaving 12 bases of the junction unmatched. Germline V lookup: CDR1 SNHLY, CDR2 FYNNEI. The CDR3 DNA sequence: TGTGCCAGCAGGGGACTAGTGAGTCGTCGGCATGAGCAGTTCTTC. It yields the protein CASRGLVSRRHEQFF.

Turning to this clone: Within the sample, other DNA sequences also encode this same CDR3. The gene calls are TRBV24-1 and TRBJ2-5; D is perhaps TRBD2 (6 bases). CDR1 is KGHDR, CDR2 SFDVKD, per germline. V lost 5 bases to trimming and J lost 5 bases, with 17 bases between them. This CDR3 contains 15 residues. The CDR3 sequence is CATSVHTGVHETQYF. CDR3 sequence (DNA): TGTGCCACCAGTGTCCATACGGGGGTCCACGAGACCCAGTACTTC.

This chain connects TRBV5-1 to TRBJ1-2; D possibly corresponds to TRBD1 (5 bases). The ends were cut back, 5 bases at V and 8 bases at J, with 16 bases in the middle. The CDR3 has 13 residues. Germline V gene lookup returns CDR1 SGHRS and CDR2 YFSETQ. CDR3 bases: TGCGCCAGCAGTTTAGACGGGGGTGGAGGCTACACCTTC. Translation: CASSLDGGGGYTF.

The J gene is TRBJ1-2, the V gene TRBV27, with 7 bases lining up with TRBD1. CDR1 MNHEY and CDR2 SMNVEV come from the germline V gene (reference sequence). The J segment lost 5 bases and the V segment lost 4 bases, leaving 4 bases of the junction unmatched. There are 13 residues in the CDR3. In nucleotides, the CDR3 is TGTGCCAGCAGTTATGACAGGGTATATGGCTACACCTTC. It encodes CASSYDRVYGYTF.

This chain uses TRBV9 with TRBJ2-5; possible D gene TRBD2, 5 bases. From germline, CDR1 is SGDLS and CDR2 YYNGEE. V lost 4 bases and J lost 5, with 12 bases in between. The CDR3 has 13 residues. The CDR3 DNA sequence: TGTGCCAGCAGCCCCCGGGGTGGGGAGACCCAGTACTTC. Translated, it gives CASSPRGGETQYF. Combining the CDR3 with reference TRBV9 and TRBJ2-5 gives the whole variable domain DSGVTQTPKHLITATGQRVTLRCSPRSGDLSVYWYQQSLDQGLQFLIQYYNGEERAKGNILERFSAQQFPDLHSELNLSSLELGDSALYFCASSPRGGETQYFGPGTRLLVL.

The chain carries TRBV28 and TRBJ2-7, with a possible D match to TRBD1 (5 bases). The length of the CDR3 is 12 residues. V lost 6 bases, J lost 3 bases, and 9 bases lay in between. Germline-derived CDR1 and CDR2 are MDHEN and SYDVKM. CDR3 bases: TGTGCCAGCAGGGGGCGCCTCTACGAGCAGTACTTC. It specifies CASRGRLYEQYF.

This clone has only one observation. V gene TRBV15 combines with J gene TRBJ1-1; the D is unclear. V lost 0 bases to trimming and J lost 1 base, with 9 bases between them. This CDR3 is built from 15 residues. Germline V gives CDR1 LNHNV, CDR2 YYDKDF (reference sequence). DNA for the CDR3: TGTGCCACCAGCAGAGATTCGGCAGGGAACACTGAAGCTTTCTTT. Amino acids: CATSRDSAGNTEAFF.

The chain uses TRBV4-1 and TRBJ1-3; no reliable D call. CDR3 length: 15 amino acids. Germline V gene sequence: CDR1 MGHRA, CDR2 YSYEKL. The ends were cut back, 4 bases at V and 2 bases at J, with 12 bases in the middle. The CDR3 is CASSRRALPGNTIYF. CDR3 bases: TGCGCCAGCAGCCGGAGGGCCTTACCTGGAAACACCATATATTTT.

The chain links TRBV2 to TRBJ2-7, with D perhaps matching TRBD2 (5 bases). The V end lost 6 bases, the J end lost 6 bases, and 12 bases lay between the germline ends. The CDR3 runs to 12 residues. The germline CDR1 and CDR2 sequences are SNHLY and FYNNEI. CDR3 amino acids: CASSGPRGEQYF. The DNA for the CDR3 is TGTGCCAGCAGCGGGCCTCGGGGCGAGCAGTACTTC.

The chain has TRBV24-1 and TRBJ2-2; 9 bases match TRBD1. With V trimmed by 3 bases and J by 3 bases, 7 bases remained unmatched. The CDR3 sequence is 17 residues long. CDR1 is KGHDR, CDR2 SFDVKD, per germline. CDR3 nucleotides: TGTGCCACCAGTGATCCCTCCGGGACAGGGTACACCGGGGAGCTGTTTTTT. Translation: CATSDPSGTGYTGELFF.

V usage is TRBV3-1 (or the pseudogene TRBV3-2) and J usage is TRBJ2-5; a possible D gene is TRBD1 (6 bases). This CDR3 has 15 residues. Trimming took off 4 bases at V and 5 bases at J, with 17 bases between the two ends. CDR1 is LGHDT and CDR2 is YNNKEL in the germline V gene (reference sequence). The CDR3 loop reads CASSRPQGSFETQYF. For the CDR3, the DNA is TGTGCCAGCAGCCGGCCACAGGGATCCTTTGAGACCCAGTACTTC.

The chain couples TRBV6-4 to TRBJ2-3, with D maybe TRBD2 (7 bases). CDR1 and CDR2 (germline): MRHNA, SNTAGT. Deletions cut 6 bases from V and 8 bases from J, with 12 bases between. The CDR3 consists of 12 residues. The CDR3 DNA is TGTGCCAGCAGGGGGGGGCACGGTACGCAGTATTTT. Protein: CASRGGHGTQYF.

The V and J genes are TRBV7-2 and TRBJ2-7; 11 bases align to TRBD2. The trim removed 3 bases at V and 5 bases at J, leaving 6 bases unmatched. The CDR3 loop spans 15 amino acids. The germline V gene has CDR1 SGHTA and CDR2 FQGNSA. Here the CDR3 reads CASSLSSGGSNEQYF. As DNA, the CDR3 is TGTGCCAGCAGCTTGTCTAGCGGGGGGTCCAACGAGCAGTACTTC.

Comment on this clone: Within the sample, other DNA sequences also encode this same CDR3. J is TRBJ1-2 and V is TRBV30; tentatively, D is TRBD1 (6 bases). The V gene's germline CDR1 is GTSNPN and CDR2 SVGIG (reference sequence). The CDR3 runs to 12 residues. The V gene lost 3 bases and the J gene lost 2 bases, with 7 bases spanning the gap. The CDR3 reads CAWSQGNYGYTF. The CDR3 DNA reads as TGTGCCTGGAGCCAGGGGAACTATGGCTACACCTTC.

The rearrangement joins TRBV19 to TRBJ1-2, with 9 bases that match TRBD1. The germline gives CDR1 LNHDA, CDR2 SQIVND (reference sequence). This CDR3 is 13 amino acids long. V lost 6 bases, J lost 4 bases, and 3 bases stayed unmatched. CDR3 DNA: TGTGCCAGTAGCCCGACAGGGGGCTATGGCTACACCTTC. Residues: CASSPTGGYGYTF. The full variable domain, rest sourced from reference TRBV19 and TRBJ1-2, is DGGITQSPKYLFRKEGQNVTLSCEQNLNHDAMYWYRQDPGQGLRLIYYSQIVNDFQKGDIAEGYSVSREKKESFPLTVTSAQKNPTAFYLCASSPTGGYGYTFGSGTRLTVV.

This chain links TRBV27 with TRBJ1-4; perhaps TRBD1 as D (5 bases). From germline, CDR1 is MNHEY and CDR2 SMNVEV (reference sequence). Trimming removed 2 bases from V and 8 bases from J, with 12 bases in between. This CDR3 is 14 amino acids long. The chain's CDR3 is CASSLGQGYEKLFF. The CDR3 nucleotides are TGTGCCAGCAGTTTAGGCCAGGGTTACGAAAAACTGTTTTTT.

In its sample, this clone was seen once. The gene calls are TRBV5-1 and TRBJ2-3; 8 bases align to TRBD1. The ends lost 4 bases at V and 2 bases at J; junction bases unmatched: 6. CDR1 and CDR2 from the germline V gene are SGHRS and YFSETQ. This CDR3 comprises 15 residues. In DNA form, the CDR3 reads TGCGCCAGCAGCATACGGACAGGGACCACAGATACGCAGTATTTT. It is translated as CASSIRTGTTDTQYF.

A remark on this clone: At the DNA level, this CDR3 is encoded by other sequences in the same sample as well. J is TRBJ1-1 and V is TRBV5-1; 8 positions agree with TRBD1. The ends lost 2 bases at V and 3 bases at J; junction bases unmatched: 3. Per germline, CDR1 SGHRS and CDR2 YFSETQ. The CDR3 is 14 amino acids. The CDR3 here is CASSLTGGDTEAFF. The DNA of the CDR3 is TGCGCCAGCAGCTTAACAGGGGGAGACACTGAAGCTTTCTTT.

The rearrangement uses TRBV5-1 and TRBJ2-2; the D is unclear. V was pared by 4 bases and J by 1 base, with 5 bases between. The CDR3 consists of 13 residues. Looked up from germline, CDR1 is SGHRS and CDR2 is YFSETQ. In DNA form, the CDR3 reads TGCGCCAGCAGCCCACAGAACACCGGGGAGCTGTTTTTT. As protein: CASSPQNTGELFF.

The chain uses TRBV6-1 and TRBJ2-6, with a possible D match to TRBD1 (6 bases). Trimming took 2 bases from V and 3 from J, leaving 8 bases between them. The germline V gene encodes CDR1 MNHNS and CDR2 SASEGT. The CDR3 spans 15 residues. The CDR3 coding sequence is TGTGCCAGCAGTGAATCAGGGGATGGGGCCAACGTCCTGACTTTC. It translates to CASSESGDGANVLTF.